The present T cell receptor (beta chain) was sequenced within a study of blood T cell repertoires in COVID-19. V was pared by 0 bases and J by 3 bases, with 3 bases between. Germline lookup yields CDR1 KGHSY and CDR2 FQNENV. CDR3 size: 12 residues. Method: immunoSEQ multiplex PCR; TCRdb's copy keeps in-frame clones and lacks some. This table has roughly 150,000 clones, more than 75% appearing once. The sequence was obtained from a man between 60 and 70 years old with acute or convalescent COVID-19. Sample: peripheral blood. The chain couples TRBV16 to TRBJ2-7; D is unclear. The CDR3 nucleotides are TGTGCCAGCAGCCAATCGAGCTACGAGCAGTACTTC. This encodes CASSQSSYEQYF.